This entry concerns a single T cell receptor beta chain. Its antigen is not identified. The data originate from a study of CD4+ T cells in melanoma. Study-level findings and limits: Reportedly, melanoma neoantigen-specific CD4+ T cells showed varied differentiation states. CD8+ T cell, macrophage and B cell function reportedly correlated with neoantigen-specific CD4+ T cells.

The table came from immunoSEQ multiplex PCR; TCRdb's copy has only in-frame clones and leaves some out. The sample carries about 9,800 clones, about 66% recorded once. This CDR3 is built from 16 residues. V trimming: 3 bases; J trimming: 0 bases; junction bases outside the gene matches: 0. Germline loops: CDR1 MGHRA, CDR2 YSYEKL. This sequence joins TRBV4-1 and TRBJ1-6; the match to TRBD1 covers 9 bases. Sequenced material: cells from a culture (not recorded whether cultured in vitro). This TCR was sampled from a human donor with melanoma. CDR3 region: CASSQGQGSYNSPLHF. The CDR3 DNA follows: TGCGCCAGCAGCCAGGGACAGGGCTCCTATAATTCACCCCTCCACTTT.